This T cell receptor beta chain was recovered during a study of cytomegalovirus exposure and HLA in healthy donors. Study findings and constraints: By a later analysis, the bulk of CMV-associated TCR beta chains appeared HLA-restricted. The dataset shows that most TCR sequences were rare, while some public TCRs occurred in many donors.

The study ran its PCR with 60 Vbeta and 13 Jbeta primers. Generated by immunoSEQ multiplex PCR, the TCRdb table keeps only in-frame clones and is missing some. The sample consists of 160,000 or so clones, almost 80% of them appearing once. With respect to this clone: Its target is unknown.

Deletions cut 6 bases from V and 5 bases from J, with 16 bases between. This CDR3 region has 13 residues. Per germline, CDR1 GTSNPN and CDR2 SVGIG (reference sequence). Sequencing was performed on PBMCs. V and J are TRBV30 and TRBJ2-5; no reliable D call. The clonotype comes from a male donor in good health and CMV-seronegative. Written as DNA, the CDR3 is TGTGCCTGCCCCCTGGCTGGTCTGGAGACCCAGTACTTC. This translates into CACPLAGLETQYF.